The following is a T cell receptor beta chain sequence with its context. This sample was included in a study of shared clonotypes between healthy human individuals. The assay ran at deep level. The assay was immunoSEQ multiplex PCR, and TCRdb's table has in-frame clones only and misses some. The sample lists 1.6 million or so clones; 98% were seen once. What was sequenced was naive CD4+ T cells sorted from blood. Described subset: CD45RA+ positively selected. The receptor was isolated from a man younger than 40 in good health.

CDR3 region: CASSPHRVLGEQYF. The CDR3 DNA is TGTGCCAGCAGCCCCCACAGGGTTTTAGGCGAGCAGTACTTC. The V call is TRBV7-2, the J call TRBJ2-7; TRBD1 might be the D (6 bases). Trimming took off 5 bases at V and 6 bases at J, with 17 bases between the two ends. This CDR3 spans 14 amino acids. Germline V gene sequence: CDR1 SGHTA, CDR2 FQGNSA.